The present TCR beta chain was sequenced within a study of T cell repertoires in cytomegalovirus infection. In the study overall: Researchers turned to recently identified HLA-C-restricted CMV epitopes as well as well-studied HLA-B-restricted ones. Public TCR beta signatures indicated both CMV infection and matching HLA type.

Study results and caveats: The study found HLA-C-restricted CMV-specific TCR beta clonotypes dominating the ex vivo response.

V shed 5 bases and J shed 2 bases, with 13 bases lying between them. This CDR3 is 15 amino acids long. The germline V gene encodes CDR1 MGHRA and CDR2 YSYEKL. TCRdb re-derived calls from the reads in MiXCR, one entry per CDR3 protein. The sample holds tens of thousands of distinct CDR3 sequences, around 18% seen once. For this clonotype: Its antigen remains unidentified.

The receptor comes from a human donor in good health (CMV status not recorded). Some clones in this sample may be carry-over from other donors' samples. The V call is TRBV4-1, the J call TRBJ2-1, with D unresolved. The source material was CD8+ T cells from cultured PBMCs, sampled from culture after CMV antigen stimulation. The CDR3 DNA follows: TGCGCCAGCAGCATCACTGGAGAGACCTACAATGAGCAGTTCTTC. It is translated as CASSITGETYNEQFF.